The next 11 T cell receptor beta chains were all read from a single sample in a study of blood T cell repertoires in COVID-19 (TCRdb year 2020). The method was the immunoSEQ multiplex PCR assay. TCRdb's version of the immuneACCESS table is confined to in-frame rearrangements and falls short of the full clone set. An unresolved V gene accounts for under half of the shortfall where checked; the remainder is of unknown origin. The sample records tens of thousands of clones, 91% of which are singletons. Around 2.3% of the sample is taken by the ten largest. Specimen: peripheral blood. The receptors come from a man aged 60 to 75 with acute or convalescent COVID-19.

The V call is TRBV6-5, the J call TRBJ2-4; the match to TRBD2 covers 8 bases. CDR1 and CDR2 (germline): MNHEY, SVGAGI. There are 13 residues in the CDR3. V shed 6 bases, J shed 7 bases, and the junction held 5 bases outside the gene matches. CDR3 nucleotide sequence: TGTGCCAGCAGCCAAGCGGGAGTGAACATTCAGTACTTC. Amino acids: CASSQAGVNIQYF.

V and J are TRBV7-8 and TRBJ1-1; D is perhaps TRBD1 (6 bases). V gave up 5 bases and J gave up 5 bases, with 30 bases separating them. Germline values: CDR1 SGHVS, CDR2 FQNEAQ. The CDR3 is 19 amino acids. CDR3 coding DNA: TGTGCCAGCAGCCCTGACTCGAGGGGGGGCGCCTCTCTTGGGACTGAAGCTTTCTTT. Amino acid sequence: CASSPDSRGGASLGTEAFF.

The gene calls are TRBV11-3 and TRBJ2-4, with TRBD2 as a possible D gene (5 bases). Germline V CDR1 and CDR2: SGHNT, YENEEA. V lost 5 bases and J 2 bases, leaving 13 bases between the germline ends. The length of the CDR3 is 15 residues. Here the CDR3 DNA reads TGTGCCAGCAGCGGACTCTTAGGTCCCAAAAACATTCAGTACTTC. Its protein is CASSGLLGPKNIQYF.

The chain combines TRBV7-2 with TRBJ1-6; maybe TRBD1 (5 bases). The germline gives CDR1 SGHTA, CDR2 FQGNSA. Trimming shortened V by 1 base and J by 10 bases, and 14 bases separated the two germline ends. The CDR3 extends over 15 amino acids. CDR3 sequence reads: CASSLEGQGLSPLHF. The CDR3 region has the DNA TGTGCCAGCAGCTTAGAGGGGCAGGGTTTGTCACCCCTCCACTTT.

The chain links TRBV29-1 to TRBJ2-7, with 8 bases identical to TRBD2. The germline V gene has CDR1 SQVTM and CDR2 ANQGSEA. This CDR3 contains 13 residues. The J segment lost 5 bases and the V segment lost 3 bases, leaving 6 bases of the junction unmatched. CDR3 amino acids: CSVDAGGPNEQYF. CDR3 sequence (DNA): TGCAGCGTTGATGCGGGAGGCCCCAACGAGCAGTACTTC.

The chain carries TRBV2 and TRBJ1-5; weak D call: TRBD1 (5 bases). The CDR3 loop spans 14 amino acids. The germline CDR1 and CDR2 sequences are SNHLY and FYNNEI. Trimming left V 0 bases short and J 2 bases short, with 5 bases between. CDR3 nucleotide sequence: TGTGCCAGCAGTGAAGCAGGGGGCAATCAGCCCCAGCATTTT. Translated, it gives CASSEAGGNQPQHF.

The chain has TRBV7-3 and TRBJ2-1; 7 nucleotides match TRBD2. Germline CDR1 and CDR2: SGHTA and FQGTGA. The CDR3 sequence is 12 residues long. Germline trimming cut 5 bases from V and 8 bases from J; bases unmatched to any gene: 3. CDR3 loop: CASSNGGDEQFF. CDR3 nucleotide sequence: TGTGCCAGCAGCAATGGGGGGGATGAGCAGTTCTTC.

V is TRBV19 and J is TRBJ1-5; D gene uncertain. CDR1 is LNHDA and CDR2 is SQIVND in the germline V gene (reference sequence). Trimming stripped 0 bases from V and 8 bases from J, with 8 bases between. The CDR3 totals 13 residues. CDR3 region: CASSIDPREPQHF. The CDR3 DNA reads TGTGCCAGTAGTATAGATCCACGGGAGCCCCAGCATTTT.

The V and J genes are TRBV5-1 and TRBJ2-3; D gene uncertain. V was clipped by 6 bases and J by 0 bases, with 11 bases between them. This CDR3 comprises 14 residues. CDR1 SGHRS and CDR2 YFSETQ come from the germline V gene. The CDR3 nucleotides read TGCGCCAGCACTAGTGGAAGGAGCACAGATACGCAGTATTTT. It is translated as CASTSGRSTDTQYF.

The V and J genes are TRBV27 and TRBJ2-3; 8 nucleotides match TRBD2. In germline, CDR1 is MNHEY, CDR2 SMNVEV (reference sequence). The J segment lost 6 bases and the V segment lost 2 bases, leaving 10 bases of the junction unmatched. This CDR3 comprises 16 residues. The chain's CDR3 is CASSLVSSGFPDTQYF. The CDR3 DNA reads as TGTGCCAGCAGTTTAGTTTCTAGCGGGTTCCCGGATACGCAGTATTTT.

This chain links TRBV11-3 with TRBJ2-5; 14 bases fit TRBD2. Losses at the gene ends were 5 bases for V and 5 bases for J; bases not matched to a gene: 10. The length of the CDR3 is 17 residues. CDR1 and CDR2 (germline): SGHNT, YENEEA. The CDR3 protein is CASSPKGGLAGAETQYF. CDR3 in DNA: TGTGCCAGCAGCCCCAAAGGGGGACTAGCGGGAGCCGAGACCCAGTACTTC.